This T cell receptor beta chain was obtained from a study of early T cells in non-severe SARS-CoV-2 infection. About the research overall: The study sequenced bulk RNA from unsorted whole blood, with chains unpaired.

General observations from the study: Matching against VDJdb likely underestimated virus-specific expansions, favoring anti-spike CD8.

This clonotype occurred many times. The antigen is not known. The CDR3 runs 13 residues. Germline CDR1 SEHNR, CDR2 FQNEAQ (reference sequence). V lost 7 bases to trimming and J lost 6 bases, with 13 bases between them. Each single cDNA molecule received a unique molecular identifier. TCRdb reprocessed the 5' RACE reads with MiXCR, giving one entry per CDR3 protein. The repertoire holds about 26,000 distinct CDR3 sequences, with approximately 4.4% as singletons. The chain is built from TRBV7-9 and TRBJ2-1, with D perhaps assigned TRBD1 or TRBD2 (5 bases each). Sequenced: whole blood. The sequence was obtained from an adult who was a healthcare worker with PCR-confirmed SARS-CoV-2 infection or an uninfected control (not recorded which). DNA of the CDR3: TGTGCCAGCACCGAGGGGAGTACCAATGAGCAGTTCTTC. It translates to CASTEGSTNEQFF.